This T cell receptor (beta chain) was recovered during a study of cytomegalovirus exposure and HLA in healthy donors. In the study overall: The early release's HLA-typed donors yielded roughly 85 million unique TCRs.

With 60 Vbeta and 13 Jbeta primers, the PCR was carried out. Produced via immunoSEQ multiplex PCR; TCRdb's table is partial and in-frame only. The table includes 130,000 or so clones, around 9% detected once. This clone was observed a handful of times. Antigen: not known. Overall study findings and caveats: Accurate prediction of most subjects' HLA-A and HLA-B alleles from TCR beta sequences was reported. In an earlier analysis, in 540 or so donors, most V segments appeared productive either ~90% or ~30% of the time.

The source is a woman between 40 and 50 years old in good health and CMV-seropositive. The sample comprised PBMCs.

The chain's CDR3 is CASKPSQAKTYEQYF. The CDR3 DNA reads as TGTGCCAGCAAGCCCTCGCAGGCCAAGACCTACGAGCAGTACTTC. The rearrangement uses TRBV6-4 and TRBJ2-7; D is unclear. Germline V lookup: CDR1 MRHNA, CDR2 SNTAGT. Deletions cut 7 bases from V and 2 bases from J, with 18 bases between. The CDR3 totals 15 residues.